Here is one T cell receptor beta chain with its context. What it binds is unknown. This specimen belongs to a study of T cells in Graves' hyperthyroidism and ophthalmopathy. Findings and limits, study-wide: Model-based prediction identified ophthalmopathy a median roughly six months prior to its onset. Peripheral blood also featured most of the thyroid clonotypes expanded above 0.001.

Germline V gene sequence: CDR1 SNHLY, CDR2 FYNNEI. With 3 bases removed from V and 7 bases from J, the gap between germline ends came to 3 bases. The CDR3 is 10 amino acids. RNA transcripts yielded amplified TCR beta CDR3 regions. An initial round of RT-PCR targeting the TCR CDR3 relied on the HTBI primer set. Via MiXCR, TCRdb re-called the multiplex PCR reads, giving one row per CDR3 protein. The data hold 300,000 to 450,000 distinct CDR3 sequences, with under 15% observed a single time. This clonotype originated in a woman aged 25 to 39 with Graves' hyperthyroidism. The rearrangement links TRBV2 to TRBJ1-2; D is ambiguous. The sequenced sample consisted of blood. The DNA of the CDR3 is TGTGCCAGCAGTGAGGGTGGCTACACCTTC. This gives the protein CASSEGGYTF.